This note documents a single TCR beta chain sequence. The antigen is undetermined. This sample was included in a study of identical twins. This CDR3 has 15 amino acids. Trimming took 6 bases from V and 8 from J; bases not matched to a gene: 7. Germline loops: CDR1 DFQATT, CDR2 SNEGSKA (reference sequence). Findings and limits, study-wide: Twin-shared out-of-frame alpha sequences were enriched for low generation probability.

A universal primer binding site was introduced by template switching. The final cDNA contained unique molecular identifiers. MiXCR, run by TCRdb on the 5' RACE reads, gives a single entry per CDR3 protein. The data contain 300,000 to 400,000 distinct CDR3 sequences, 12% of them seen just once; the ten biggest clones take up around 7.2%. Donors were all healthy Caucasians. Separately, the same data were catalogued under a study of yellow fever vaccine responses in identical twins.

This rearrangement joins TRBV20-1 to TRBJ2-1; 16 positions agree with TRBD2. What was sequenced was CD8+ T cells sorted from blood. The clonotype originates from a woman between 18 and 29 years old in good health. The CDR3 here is CSASGTSGGAYEQFF. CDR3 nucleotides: TGCAGTGCATCCGGGACTAGCGGGGGGGCCTATGAGCAGTTCTTC.